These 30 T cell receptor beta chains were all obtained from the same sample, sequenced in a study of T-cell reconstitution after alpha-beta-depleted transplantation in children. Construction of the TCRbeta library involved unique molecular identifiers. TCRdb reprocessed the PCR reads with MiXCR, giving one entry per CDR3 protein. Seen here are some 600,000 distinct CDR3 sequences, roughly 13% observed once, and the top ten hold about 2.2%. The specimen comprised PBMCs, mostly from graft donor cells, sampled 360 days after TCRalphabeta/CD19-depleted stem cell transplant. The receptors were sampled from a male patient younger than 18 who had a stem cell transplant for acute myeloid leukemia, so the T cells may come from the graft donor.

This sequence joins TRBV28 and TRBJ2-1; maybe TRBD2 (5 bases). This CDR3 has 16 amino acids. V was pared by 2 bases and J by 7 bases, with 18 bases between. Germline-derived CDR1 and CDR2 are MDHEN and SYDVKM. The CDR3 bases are TGTGCCAGCAGTTTAATGGCGGGCCGGAATATGAATGAGCAGTTCTTC. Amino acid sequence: CASSLMAGRNMNEQFF.

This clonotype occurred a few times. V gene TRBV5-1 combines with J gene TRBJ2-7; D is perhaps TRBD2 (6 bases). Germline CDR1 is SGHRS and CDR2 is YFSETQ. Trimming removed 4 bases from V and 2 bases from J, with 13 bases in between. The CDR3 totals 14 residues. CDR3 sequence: CASSEGRTTYEQYF. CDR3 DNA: TGCGCCAGCAGCGAGGGACGGACTACCTACGAGCAGTACTTC.

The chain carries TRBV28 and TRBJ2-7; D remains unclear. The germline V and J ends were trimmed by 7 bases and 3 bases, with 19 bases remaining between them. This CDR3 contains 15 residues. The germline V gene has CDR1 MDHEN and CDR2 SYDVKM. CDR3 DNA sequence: TGTGCCAGCACCGATTTCGCCTTTCGCCACTACGAGCAGTACTTC. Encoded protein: CASTDFAFRHYEQYF.

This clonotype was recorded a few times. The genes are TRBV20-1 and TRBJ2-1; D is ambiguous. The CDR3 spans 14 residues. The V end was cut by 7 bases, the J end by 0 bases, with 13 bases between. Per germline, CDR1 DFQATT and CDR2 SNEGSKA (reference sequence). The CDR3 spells CSVARVGSYNEQFF. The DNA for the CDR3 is TGCAGTGTTGCCCGGGTGGGCTCCTACAATGAGCAGTTCTTC.

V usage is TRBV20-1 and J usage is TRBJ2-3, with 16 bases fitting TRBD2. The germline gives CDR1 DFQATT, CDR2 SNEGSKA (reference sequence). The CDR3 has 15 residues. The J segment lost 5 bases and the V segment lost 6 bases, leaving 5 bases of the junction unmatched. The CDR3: CSAPGLAGGIDTQYF. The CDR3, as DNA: TGCAGTGCCCCGGGACTAGCGGGAGGGATAGATACGCAGTATTTT.

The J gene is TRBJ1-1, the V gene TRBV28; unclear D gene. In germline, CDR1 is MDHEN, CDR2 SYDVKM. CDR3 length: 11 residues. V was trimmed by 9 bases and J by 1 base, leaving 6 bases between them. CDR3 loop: CASFTNTEAFF. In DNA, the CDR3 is TGTGCCAGTTTCACGAACACTGAAGCTTTCTTT.

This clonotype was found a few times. The CDR3 DNA reads TGTGCCAGCAGTGATAAAGGGGGGTTGCATGAGCAGTTCTTC. It yields the protein CASSDKGGLHEQFF. J is TRBJ2-1 and V is TRBV25-1; perhaps D is TRBD1 or TRBD2 (6 bases each). The CDR3 length is 14 residues. V lost 3 bases and J 8 bases, leaving 14 bases between the germline ends. Per the germline V gene, CDR1 is MGHDK and CDR2 is SYGVNS.

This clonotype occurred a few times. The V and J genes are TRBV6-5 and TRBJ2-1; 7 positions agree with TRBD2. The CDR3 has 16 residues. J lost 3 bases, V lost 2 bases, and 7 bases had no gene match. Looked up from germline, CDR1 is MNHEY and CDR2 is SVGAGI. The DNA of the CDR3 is TGTGCCAGCAGTTACACGGGGGAGGGCCACTACAATGAGCAGTTCTTC. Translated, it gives CASSYTGEGHYNEQFF.

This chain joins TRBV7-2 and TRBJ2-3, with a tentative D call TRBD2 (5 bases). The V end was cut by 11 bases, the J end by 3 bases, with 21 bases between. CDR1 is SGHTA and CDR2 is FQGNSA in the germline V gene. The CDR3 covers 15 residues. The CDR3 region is CACGLGERKTDTQYF. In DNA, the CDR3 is TGTGCCTGCGGGCTTGGGGAGCGTAAAACAGATACGCAGTATTTT.

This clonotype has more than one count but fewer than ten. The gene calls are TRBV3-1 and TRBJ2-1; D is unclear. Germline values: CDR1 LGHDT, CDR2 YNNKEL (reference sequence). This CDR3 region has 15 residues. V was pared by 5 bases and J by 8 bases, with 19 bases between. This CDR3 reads CASSAFMVSSYEQFF. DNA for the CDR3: TGTGCCAGCAGCGCTTTTATGGTGAGCTCGTATGAGCAGTTCTTC.

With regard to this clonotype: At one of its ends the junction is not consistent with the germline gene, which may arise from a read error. This chain's CDR3 is CASRGGGLSYNEQLF. CDR3 nucleotide sequence: TGTGCCAGTAGGGGGGGAGGCCTCTCCTACAATGAGCAGTTGTTC. The genes are TRBV19 and TRBJ2-1; D perhaps matches TRBD2 (6 bases). Germline loops: CDR1 LNHDA, CDR2 SQIVND (reference sequence). The CDR3 is 15 amino acids.

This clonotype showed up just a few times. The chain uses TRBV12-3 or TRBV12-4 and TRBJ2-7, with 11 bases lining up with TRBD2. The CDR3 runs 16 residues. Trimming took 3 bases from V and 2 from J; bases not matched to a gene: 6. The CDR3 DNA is TGTGCCAGCAGTTTGGACGGGACTAGCGGCACCTACGAGCAGTACTTC. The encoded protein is CASSLDGTSGTYEQYF.

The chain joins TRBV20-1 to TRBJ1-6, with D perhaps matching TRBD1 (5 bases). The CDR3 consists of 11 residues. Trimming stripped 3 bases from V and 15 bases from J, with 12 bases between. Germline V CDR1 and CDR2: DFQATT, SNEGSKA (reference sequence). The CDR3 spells CSASKAQGLHF. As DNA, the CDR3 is TGCAGTGCTAGTAAGGCCCAGGGCCTCCACTTT.

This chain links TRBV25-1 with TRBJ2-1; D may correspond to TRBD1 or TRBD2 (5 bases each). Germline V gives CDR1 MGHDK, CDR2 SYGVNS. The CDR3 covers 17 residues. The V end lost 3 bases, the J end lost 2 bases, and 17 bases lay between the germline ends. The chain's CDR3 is CASSDIQGLGAYNEQFF. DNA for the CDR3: TGTGCCAGCAGTGACATCCAAGGGCTGGGGGCCTACAATGAGCAGTTCTTC.

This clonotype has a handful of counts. In DNA, the CDR3 is TGTGCCAGCAGTAGACCGATTAGCAATCAGCCCCAGCATTTT. Its translation: CASSRPISNQPQHF. The chain carries TRBV28 and TRBJ1-5; D gene ambiguous. V lost 5 bases and J 0 bases, leaving 8 bases between the germline ends. This CDR3 is built from 14 residues. Germline values: CDR1 MDHEN, CDR2 SYDVKM.

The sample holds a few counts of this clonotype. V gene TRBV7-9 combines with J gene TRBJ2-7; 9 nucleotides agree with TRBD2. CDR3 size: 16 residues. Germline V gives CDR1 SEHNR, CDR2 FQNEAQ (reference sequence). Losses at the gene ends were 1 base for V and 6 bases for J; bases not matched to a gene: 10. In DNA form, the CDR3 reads TGTGCCAGCAGCTTAGGAGTAGGGCTAGCGGGAAGCGAGCAGTACTTC. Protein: CASSLGVGLAGSEQYF.

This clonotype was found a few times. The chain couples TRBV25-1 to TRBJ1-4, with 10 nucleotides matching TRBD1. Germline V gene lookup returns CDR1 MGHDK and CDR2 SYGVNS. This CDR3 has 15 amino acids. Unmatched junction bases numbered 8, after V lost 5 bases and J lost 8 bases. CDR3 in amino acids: CASSLPGQGPEKLFF. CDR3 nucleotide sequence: TGTGCCAGCAGTTTGCCGGGACAGGGGCCCGAAAAACTGTTTTTT. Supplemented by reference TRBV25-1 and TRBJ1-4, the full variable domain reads EADIYQTPRYLVIGTGKKITLECSQTMGHDKMYWYQQDPGMELHLIHYSYGVNSTEKGDLSSESTVSRIRTEHFPLTLESARPSHTSQYLCASSLPGQGPEKLFFGSGTQLSVL.

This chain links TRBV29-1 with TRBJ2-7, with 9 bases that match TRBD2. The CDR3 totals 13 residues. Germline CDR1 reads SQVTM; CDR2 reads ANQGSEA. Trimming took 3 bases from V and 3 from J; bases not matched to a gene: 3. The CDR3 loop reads CSVDLAGRYEQYF. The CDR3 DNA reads TGCAGCGTTGACCTAGCGGGACGCTACGAGCAGTACTTC.

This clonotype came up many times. The DNA of the CDR3 is TGCGCCAGCAGCCAAGATCGTGACACAATTGGCTTAGAGACCCAGTACTTC. It specifies CASSQDRDTIGLETQYF. J is TRBJ2-5 and V is TRBV4-3, with D unclear. Germline CDR1 LGHNA, CDR2 YSLEER. The CDR3 consists of 17 residues. V was cut by 0 bases and J by 4 bases, with 18 bases left in between.

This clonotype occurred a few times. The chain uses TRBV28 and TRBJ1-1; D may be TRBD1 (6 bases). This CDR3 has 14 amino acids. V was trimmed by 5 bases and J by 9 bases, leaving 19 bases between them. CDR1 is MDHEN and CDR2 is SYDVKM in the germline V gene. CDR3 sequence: CASSPRGGALQAFF. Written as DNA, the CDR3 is TGTGCCAGCAGTCCAAGGGGGGGGGCCCTCCAAGCTTTCTTT.

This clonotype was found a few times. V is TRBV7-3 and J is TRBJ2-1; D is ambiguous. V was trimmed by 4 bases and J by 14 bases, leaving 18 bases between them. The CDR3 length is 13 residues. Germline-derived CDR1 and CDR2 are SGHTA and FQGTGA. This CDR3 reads CASSSPPLGRKFF. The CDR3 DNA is TGTGCCAGCAGCTCCCCCCCCTTAGGCAGGAAGTTCTTC. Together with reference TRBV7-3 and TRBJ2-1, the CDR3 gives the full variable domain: GAGVSQTPSNKVTEKGKYVELRCDPISGHTALYWYRQSLGQGPEFLIYFQGTGAADDSGLPNDRFFAVRPEGSVSTLKIQRTERGDSAVYLCASSSPPLGRKFFGPGTRLTVL.

The CDR3 nucleotides are TGTGCCAGCAGCCGGACTAGCGGGTGGAACACCGGGGAGCTGTTTTTT. Its translation is CASSRTSGWNTGELFF. The J gene is TRBJ2-2, the V gene TRBV7-2; 11 bases are shared with TRBD2. J gave up 1 base and V 5 bases, and 3 bases lay outside the gene matches. Germline V gene lookup returns CDR1 SGHTA and CDR2 FQGNSA. The CDR3 covers 16 residues.

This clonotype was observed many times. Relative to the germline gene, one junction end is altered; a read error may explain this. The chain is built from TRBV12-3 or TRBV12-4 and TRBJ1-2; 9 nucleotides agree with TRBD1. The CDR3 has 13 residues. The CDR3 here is CASTGTGIIGYTF. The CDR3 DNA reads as TGTGCGAGCACCGGGACAGGGATTATTGGCTACACCTTC.

In DNA form, the CDR3 reads TGCGCCAGCAGCTTGTCGGCCCAGGACTACACTGAAGCTTTCTTT. Its protein product is CASSLSAQDYTEAFF. The chain carries TRBV5-1 and TRBJ1-1, with D hard to call. The V and J ends lost 1 base and 3 bases respectively, with 13 bases between them. The CDR3 length is 15 residues. Germline V gene sequence: CDR1 SGHRS, CDR2 YFSETQ.

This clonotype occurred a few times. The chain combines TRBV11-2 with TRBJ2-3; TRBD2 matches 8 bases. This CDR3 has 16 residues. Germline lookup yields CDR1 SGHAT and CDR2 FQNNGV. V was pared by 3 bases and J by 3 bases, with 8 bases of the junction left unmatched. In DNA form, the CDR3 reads TGTGCCAGCAGCTTCCCCAGCGGGAGAGGGACAGATACGCAGTATTTT. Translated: CASSFPSGRGTDTQYF.

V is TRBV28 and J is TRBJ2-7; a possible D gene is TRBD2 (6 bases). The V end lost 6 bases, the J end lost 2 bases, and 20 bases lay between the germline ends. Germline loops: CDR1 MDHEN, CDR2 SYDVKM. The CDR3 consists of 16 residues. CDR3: CASSKDLTGLPYEQYF. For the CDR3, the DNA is TGTGCCAGCAGCAAGGACCTAACGGGACTCCCCTACGAGCAGTACTTC.

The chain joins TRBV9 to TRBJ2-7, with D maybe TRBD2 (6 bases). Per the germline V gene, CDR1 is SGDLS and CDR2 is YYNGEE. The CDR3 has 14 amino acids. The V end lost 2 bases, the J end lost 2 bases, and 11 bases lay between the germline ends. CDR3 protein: CASSVLGGPYEQYF. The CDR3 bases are TGTGCCAGCAGCGTTTTGGGGGGACCCTACGAGCAGTACTTC.

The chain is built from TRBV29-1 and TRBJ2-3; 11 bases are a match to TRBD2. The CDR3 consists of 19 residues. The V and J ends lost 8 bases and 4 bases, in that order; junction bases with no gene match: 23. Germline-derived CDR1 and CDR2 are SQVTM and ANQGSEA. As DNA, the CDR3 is TGCAGCCTCGGCTCCAGGTCCCTAGCGGGAGGAGGGAGCCCAGATACGCAGTATTTT. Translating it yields CSLGSRSLAGGGSPDTQYF.

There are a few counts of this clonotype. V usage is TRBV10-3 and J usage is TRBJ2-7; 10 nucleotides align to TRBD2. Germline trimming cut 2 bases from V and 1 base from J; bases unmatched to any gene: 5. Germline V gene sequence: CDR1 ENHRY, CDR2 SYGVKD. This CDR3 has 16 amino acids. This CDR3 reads CAISEPSGRLSYEQYF. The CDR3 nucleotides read TGTGCCATCAGTGAGCCTAGCGGGAGATTGTCCTACGAGCAGTACTTC.

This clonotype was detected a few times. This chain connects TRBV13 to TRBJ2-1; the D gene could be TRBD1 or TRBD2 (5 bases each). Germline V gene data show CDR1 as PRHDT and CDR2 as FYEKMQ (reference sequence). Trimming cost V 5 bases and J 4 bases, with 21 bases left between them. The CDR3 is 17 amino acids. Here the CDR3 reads CASSHISGPTKYNEQFF. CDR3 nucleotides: TGTGCCAGCAGCCATATCTCGGGGCCCACGAAGTACAATGAGCAGTTCTTC.